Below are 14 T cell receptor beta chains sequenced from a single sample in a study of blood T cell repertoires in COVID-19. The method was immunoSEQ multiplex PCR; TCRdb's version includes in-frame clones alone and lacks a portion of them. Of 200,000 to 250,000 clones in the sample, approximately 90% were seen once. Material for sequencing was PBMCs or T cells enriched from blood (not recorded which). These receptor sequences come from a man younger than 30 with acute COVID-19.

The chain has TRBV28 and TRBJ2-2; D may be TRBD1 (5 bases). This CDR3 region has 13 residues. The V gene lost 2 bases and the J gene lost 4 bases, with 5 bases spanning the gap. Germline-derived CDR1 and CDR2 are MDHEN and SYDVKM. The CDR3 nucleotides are TGTGCCAGCAGTTTAACAGGCACCGGGGAGCTGTTTTTT. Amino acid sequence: CASSLTGTGELFF.

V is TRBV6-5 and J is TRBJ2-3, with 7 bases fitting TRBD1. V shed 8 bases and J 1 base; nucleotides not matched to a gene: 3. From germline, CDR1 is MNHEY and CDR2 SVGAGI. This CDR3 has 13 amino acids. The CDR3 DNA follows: TGTGCCAGCCTGGACAGGCGCACAGATACGCAGTATTTT. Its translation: CASLDRRTDTQYF.

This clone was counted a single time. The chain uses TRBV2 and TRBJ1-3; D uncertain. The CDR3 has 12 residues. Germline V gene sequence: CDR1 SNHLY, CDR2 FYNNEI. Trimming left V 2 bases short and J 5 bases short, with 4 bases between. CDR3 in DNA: TGTGCCAGCAGTGAACAGAGAAACACCATATATTTT. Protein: CASSEQRNTIYF. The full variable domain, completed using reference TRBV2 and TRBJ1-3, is EPEVTQTPSHQVTQMGQEVILRCVPISNHLYFYWYRQILGQKVEFLVSFYNNEISEKSEIFDDQFSVERPDGSNFTLKIRSTKLEDSAMYFCASSEQRNTIYFGEGSWLTVV.

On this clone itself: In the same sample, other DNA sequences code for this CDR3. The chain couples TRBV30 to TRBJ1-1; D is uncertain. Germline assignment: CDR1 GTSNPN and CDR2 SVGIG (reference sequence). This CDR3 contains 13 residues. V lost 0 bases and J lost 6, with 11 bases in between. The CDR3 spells CAWSVLRGPEAFF. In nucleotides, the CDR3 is TGTGCCTGGAGTGTACTACGCGGGCCTGAAGCTTTCTTT.

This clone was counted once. The CDR3 nucleotides read TGTGCCAGCAGCTTCGGCGGGAGGGATACGCAGTATTTT. This encodes CASSFGGRDTQYF. The rearrangement links TRBV7-2 to TRBJ2-3, with 8 nucleotides matching TRBD2. J gave up 6 bases and V 3 bases, and 2 bases lay outside the gene matches. The CDR3 spans 13 residues. Germline CDR1 is SGHTA and CDR2 is FQGNSA.

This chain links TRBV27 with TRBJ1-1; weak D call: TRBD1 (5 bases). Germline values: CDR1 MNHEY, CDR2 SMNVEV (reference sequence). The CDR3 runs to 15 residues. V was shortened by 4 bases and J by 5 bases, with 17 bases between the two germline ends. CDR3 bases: TGTGCCAGCAGTTGGGGTGGGGCCGGGGGTACTGAAGCTTTCTTT. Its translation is CASSWGGAGGTEAFF.

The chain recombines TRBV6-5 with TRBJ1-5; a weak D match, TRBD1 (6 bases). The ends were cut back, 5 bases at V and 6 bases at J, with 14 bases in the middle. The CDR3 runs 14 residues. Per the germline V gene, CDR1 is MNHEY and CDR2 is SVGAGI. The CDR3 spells CASSIKGGSQPQHF. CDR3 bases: TGTGCCAGCAGTATTAAAGGGGGTAGTCAGCCCCAGCATTTT.

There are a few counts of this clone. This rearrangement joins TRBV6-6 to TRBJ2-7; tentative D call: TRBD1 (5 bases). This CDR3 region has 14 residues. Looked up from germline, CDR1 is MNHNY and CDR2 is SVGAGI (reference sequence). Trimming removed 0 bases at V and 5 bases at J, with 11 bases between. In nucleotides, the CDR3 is TGTGCCAGCAGTTACTCGGTTCAGGGCAACGAGCAGTACTTC. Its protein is CASSYSVQGNEQYF.

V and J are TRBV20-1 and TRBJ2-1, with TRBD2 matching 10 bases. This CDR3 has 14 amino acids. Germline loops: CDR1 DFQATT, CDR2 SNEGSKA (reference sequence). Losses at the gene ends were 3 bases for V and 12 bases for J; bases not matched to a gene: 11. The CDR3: CSASLTGTSDGQFF. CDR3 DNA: TGCAGTGCTAGTTTAACCGGGACTAGCGACGGGCAGTTCTTC.

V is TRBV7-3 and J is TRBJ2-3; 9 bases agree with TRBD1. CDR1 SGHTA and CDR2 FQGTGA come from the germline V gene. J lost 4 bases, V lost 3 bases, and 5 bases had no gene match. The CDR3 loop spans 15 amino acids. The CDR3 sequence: CASSFGQGWADTQYF. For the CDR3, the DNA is TGTGCCAGCAGCTTCGGACAGGGGTGGGCAGATACGCAGTATTTT.

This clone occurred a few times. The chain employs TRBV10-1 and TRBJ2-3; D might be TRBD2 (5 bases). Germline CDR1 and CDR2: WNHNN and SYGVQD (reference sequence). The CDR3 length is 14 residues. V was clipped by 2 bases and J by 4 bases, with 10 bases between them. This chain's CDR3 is CASSETEEADTQYF. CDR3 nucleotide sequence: TGCGCCAGCAGTGAGACTGAGGAGGCAGATACGCAGTATTTT.

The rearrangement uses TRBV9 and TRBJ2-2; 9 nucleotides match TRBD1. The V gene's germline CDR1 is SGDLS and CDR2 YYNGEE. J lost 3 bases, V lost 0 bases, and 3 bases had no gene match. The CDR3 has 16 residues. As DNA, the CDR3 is TGTGCCAGCAGCGTAGGTGGGACAGGGTACACCGGGGAGCTGTTTTTT. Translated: CASSVGGTGYTGELFF.

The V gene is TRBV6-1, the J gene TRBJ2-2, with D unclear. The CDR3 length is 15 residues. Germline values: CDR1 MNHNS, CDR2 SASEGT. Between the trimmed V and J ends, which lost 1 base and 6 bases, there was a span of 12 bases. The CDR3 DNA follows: TGTGCCAGCAGTGAAGTTGCGACTTCACCCGGGGAGCTGTTTTTT. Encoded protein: CASSEVATSPGELFF.

CDR3 nucleotide sequence: TGTGCCAGCAGCCCTAGGGGCCCCGGAAACACCATATATTTT. Translating gives CASSPRGPGNTIYF. The chain uses TRBV6-6 and TRBJ1-3; TRBD1 is a possible D gene (5 bases). This CDR3 has 14 amino acids. The germline CDR1 and CDR2 sequences are MNHNY and SVGAGI (reference sequence). The germline V and J ends were trimmed by 6 bases and 4 bases, with 13 bases remaining between them.